These T cell receptor beta chains were read from a single sample in a study of blood T cell repertoires in COVID-19. The data were produced by immunoSEQ multiplex PCR, yet TCRdb's version contains in-frame clones alone and is incomplete. The sample includes approximately 180,000 clones, approximately 85% of them seen just once. The source material was peripheral blood. These receptor sequences come from a man in his fifties or sixties with acute or convalescent COVID-19. Both conserved end residues are part of each CDR3. The order of the fields is D gene, clone size, J gene, V gene, CDR3 protein, CDR3 DNA. A D gene is named only where the DNA matches it firmly. Clone size is shown for a subset of rows, as once, few, many or a class of expanded clone.

NA,NA,TRBJ2-3,TRBV3-1/TRBV3-2,CASSQEGYQQYF,TGTGCCAGCAGCCAAGAGGGCTATCAGCAGTATTTT
NA,NA,TRBJ2-3,TRBV7-9,CASSPGGRTQYF,TGTGCCAGCAGCCCGGGCGGGCGGACGCAGTATTTT
NA,few,TRBJ1-4,TRBV2,CASTPLGANEKLFF,TGTGCCAGCACGCCTCTGGGAGCTAATGAAAAACTGTTTTTT
NA,few,TRBJ2-5,TRBV6-5,CASSYSQTVRTQYF,TGTGCCAGCAGTTACTCCCAGACAGTAAGGACCCAGTACTTC
TRBD1,NA,TRBJ2-2,TRBV11-3,CASSSSDRGAYGELFF,TGTGCCAGCAGCTCCTCGGACAGGGGGGCATACGGGGAGCTGTTTTTT
NA,NA,TRBJ1-5,TRBV30,CAWSPGTSGNQPQHF,TGTGCCTGGAGTCCCGGGACATCGGGCAATCAGCCCCAGCATTTT
TRBD1,NA,TRBJ2-4,TRBV19,CASRRTGVDKNIQYF,TGTGCCAGCCGCCGGACAGGGGTCGACAAAAACATTCAGTACTTC
NA,NA,TRBJ2-2,TRBV7-9,CASSLNTGSSTGELFF,TGTGCCAGCAGCTTAAACACAGGGTCAAGTACCGGGGAGCTGTTTTTT
TRBD2,NA,TRBJ2-2,TRBV4-2,CASSPDSGRAGTGELFF,TGTGCCAGCAGCCCAGATAGCGGGAGGGCGGGAACCGGGGAGCTGTTTTTT
NA,NA,TRBJ2-7,TRBV9,CASSVAPAYYEQYF,TGTGCCAGCAGCGTAGCACCAGCGTACTACGAGCAGTACTTC
NA,once,TRBJ2-6,TRBV14,CASSLTRIRVLTF,TGTGCCAGCAGCTTAACCAGAATCAGGGTCCTGACTTTC
NA,NA,TRBJ1-1,TRBV5-1,CASSHDGSRGTEAFF,TGCGCCAGCAGCCATGACGGGTCGCGGGGCACTGAAGCTTTCTTT
NA,NA,TRBJ2-7,TRBV10-3,CAITGQGPGEQYF,TGTGCCATCACGGGGCAGGGGCCTGGTGAGCAGTACTTC
TRBD1,NA,TRBJ1-3,TRBV18,CASSPQTGGLSGNTIYF,TGTGCCAGCTCACCACAGACAGGGGGACTCTCTGGAAACACCATATATTTT
NA,NA,TRBJ1-5,TRBV19,CASSFRQNQPQHF,TGTGCCAGTAGTTTCCGACAAAATCAGCCCCAGCATTTT
NA,NA,TRBJ1-1,TRBV28,CASSLSERTEAFF,TGTGCCAGCAGTTTATCGGAGAGGACTGAAGCTTTCTTT
TRBD1,NA,TRBJ1-5,TRBV15,CATSREQPGQGYQPQHF,TGTGCCACCAGCAGAGAACAGCCGGGACAGGGGTATCAGCCCCAGCATTTT
NA,NA,TRBJ2-1,TRBV9,CASSPRLGEQFF,TGTGCCAGCAGCCCGAGGCTGGGTGAGCAGTTCTTC
TRBD2,NA,TRBJ2-7,TRBV29-1,CSVEGTSGSSEQYF,TGCAGCGTTGAAGGGACTAGCGGGAGTTCCGAGCAGTACTTC
TRBD2,NA,TRBJ2-7,TRBV28,CASRQGGRAHEQYF,TGTGCCAGCCGCCAGGGCGGGAGGGCCCACGAGCAGTACTTC
TRBD1,NA,TRBJ2-7,TRBV27,CASSSDRGRIRSYEQYF,TGTGCCAGCAGTTCAGACAGGGGGCGGATTCGCTCCTACGAGCAGTACTTC
TRBD1,NA,TRBJ1-1,TRBV6-2/TRBV6-3,CASSYPTGGATEAFF,TGTGCCAGCAGTTACCCAACAGGGGGCGCGACTGAAGCTTTCTTT
TRBD1,NA,TRBJ2-1,TRBV7-9,CASSLGDRVQNEQFF,TGTGCCAGCAGCTTAGGGGACAGAGTACAAAATGAGCAGTTCTTC
NA,NA,TRBJ2-2,TRBV6-4,CASSLKRRVNGELFF,TGTGCCAGCAGTCTGAAGCGCAGGGTAAACGGGGAGCTGTTTTTT
NA,NA,TRBJ2-3,TRBV28,CASSPRGLILDTQYF,TGTGCCAGCAGCCCCCGGGGTCTAATTCTAGATACGCAGTATTTT
TRBD1,NA,TRBJ2-6,TRBV28,CASLEQGAGGANVLTF,TGTGCCAGCCTCGAACAGGGGGCTGGCGGGGCCAACGTCCTGACTTTC
TRBD2,NA,TRBJ2-7,TRBV19,CASRDLAGDDGEQYF,TGTGCCAGTAGAGATCTAGCGGGAGATGATGGCGAGCAGTACTTC
TRBD1,NA,TRBJ1-6,TRBV5-6,CASSFGTGGNSPLHF,TGTGCCAGCAGCTTCGGGACAGGGGGGAATTCACCCCTCCACTTT
TRBD1,NA,TRBJ1-2,TRBV19,CASSRRTGQYGYTF,TGTGCCAGTAGTAGACGGACAGGGCAGTATGGCTACACCTTC
TRBD2,NA,TRBJ2-5,TRBV5-1,CASSPASGPQETQYF,TGCGCCAGCAGCCCCGCTAGCGGGCCACAAGAGACCCAGTACTTC
TRBD1,NA,TRBJ2-1,TRBV11-2,CASSLRQGVGNEQFF,TGTGCCAGCAGCTTACGGCAGGGGGTTGGCAATGAGCAGTTCTTC
TRBD1,NA,TRBJ1-2,TRBV28,CASSSPGQGEPGYTF,TGTGCCAGCAGCTCACCGGGACAGGGGGAACCTGGCTACACCTTC
TRBD2,NA,TRBJ2-3,TRBV20-1,CSASKAGPMADTQYF,TGCAGTGCTAGTAAAGCGGGGCCCATGGCAGATACGCAGTATTTT
NA,NA,TRBJ2-1,TRBV29-1,CSAHVAGLYNEQFF,TGCAGCGCCCACGTGGCGGGTCTTTACAATGAGCAGTTCTTC
NA,NA,TRBJ2-4,TRBV18,CASSRDNKLAKNIQYF,TGTGCCAGCTCACGGGACAACAAATTAGCCAAAAACATTCAGTACTTC
NA,NA,TRBJ1-1,TRBV11-2,CASSLDRQAREAFF,TGTGCCAGCAGCTTAGATCGGCAGGCTCGGGAAGCTTTCTTT
TRBD2,NA,TRBJ2-5,TRBV2,CASRGLAGEKTQYF,TGTGCCAGCAGGGGGCTAGCGGGAGAAAAGACCCAGTACTTC
TRBD1,NA,TRBJ2-2,TRBV5-5,CASSFRPDRGNTGELFF,TGTGCCAGCAGCTTCCGTCCCGACAGGGGAAACACCGGGGAGCTGTTTTTT
NA,NA,TRBJ2-2,TRBV19,CASSSRYRNTGELFF,TGTGCCAGTAGTTCCCGCTACCGGAACACCGGGGAGCTGTTTTTT
NA,few,TRBJ1-3,TRBV28,CASSTPGVGSGNTIYF,TGTGCCAGCAGTACCCCAGGGGTCGGGTCTGGAAACACCATATATTTT
NA,NA,TRBJ1-2,TRBV27,CASRSPGALYGYTF,TGTGCCAGCAGATCCCCAGGGGCACTATATGGCTACACCTTC
NA,NA,TRBJ2-1,TRBV18,CASSPDRSSYNEQFF,TGTGCCAGCTCACCAGACAGGAGCTCCTACAATGAGCAGTTCTTC
TRBD2,NA,TRBJ2-1,TRBV7-6,CASSFRLAGNNEQFF,TGTGCCAGCAGCTTTCGACTAGCGGGGAACAATGAGCAGTTCTTC
TRBD2,NA,TRBJ2-2,TRBV9,CASSVGGTSGIGTGELFF,TGTGCCAGCAGCGTAGGCGGGACTAGCGGGATCGGGACCGGGGAGCTGTTTTTT
NA,NA,TRBJ1-1,TRBV5-1,CASSSDTMNTEAFF,TGCGCCAGCAGCTCGGACACGATGAACACTGAAGCTTTCTTT
NA,NA,TRBJ1-2,TRBV11-2,CATSDWGSGYTF,TGTGCCACCTCAGACTGGGGCTCTGGCTACACCTTC
TRBD2,NA,TRBJ2-7,TRBV9,CASSVAGSGGPYEQYF,TGTGCCAGCAGCGTAGCTGGGAGCGGGGGCCCCTACGAGCAGTACTTC
NA,NA,TRBJ2-4,TRBV29-1,CSVEGRNIQYF,TGCAGCGTTGAAGGGAGAAACATTCAGTACTTC
NA,NA,TRBJ1-1,TRBV12-3/TRBV12-4,CASSLGANTEAFF,TGTGCCAGCAGTTTGGGCGCGAACACTGAAGCTTTCTTT
TRBD2,NA,TRBJ2-7,TRBV3-1/TRBV3-2,CASSGGRAHEQYF,TGTGCCAGCAGCGGAGGGAGGGCCCACGAGCAGTACTTC
TRBD2,NA,TRBJ2-1,TRBV7-3,CASSPGLAGPNEQFF,TGTGCCAGCAGTCCTGGACTAGCGGGCCCCAATGAGCAGTTCTTC
TRBD1,NA,TRBJ2-1,TRBV9,CASSPPVWTGKQGEQFF,TGTGCCAGCAGCCCCCCCGTATGGACAGGGAAACAGGGTGAGCAGTTCTTC
TRBD1,NA,TRBJ1-2,TRBV28,CASSYSRTGGGYGYTF,TGTGCCAGCAGTTACTCTAGGACAGGGGGAGGATATGGCTACACCTTC
NA,NA,TRBJ1-6,TRBV5-1,CASSLGQKSSYNSPLHF,TGCGCCAGCAGCTTGGGGCAGAAAAGCTCCTATAATTCACCCCTCCACTTT
NA,once,TRBJ2-1,TRBV2,CASQVQWNEQFF,TGTGCCAGCCAGGTCCAGTGGAATGAGCAGTTCTTC
TRBD1,NA,TRBJ2-5,TRBV7-8,CASSPGTGLETQYF,TGTGCCAGCAGCCCCGGGACAGGGTTGGAGACCCAGTACTTC
NA,NA,TRBJ2-7,TRBV6-2/TRBV6-3,CASSYRGNEQYF,TGTGCCAGCAGTTACCGGGGAAACGAGCAGTACTTC